The 23 T cell receptor beta chains given below trace back to one sample, sequenced in a study of T cell responses to AZD1222 COVID-19 vaccine. Profiling relied on immunoSEQ multiplex PCR, and the TCRdb table lists in-frame clones only, not all of them. The table lists some 99,000 clones, roughly nine tenths of them singletons. The material sequenced was peripheral blood, taken on day 0 of AZD1222 vaccination. The receptors here all came from an adult in good health.

The rearrangement uses TRBV4-3 and TRBJ1-4; tentatively, D is TRBD1 (5 bases). Deletions cut 5 bases from V and 4 bases from J, with 17 bases between. Germline CDR1 is LGHNA and CDR2 is YSLEER. CDR3 length: 16 residues. The CDR3 loop is CASSGQGRPDNEKLFF. The CDR3 coding sequence is TGCGCCAGCAGCGGGCAGGGACGGCCAGATAATGAAAAACTGTTTTTT.

The chain carries TRBV27 and TRBJ2-3, with D unclear. Germline-derived CDR1 and CDR2 are MNHEY and SMNVEV (reference sequence). This CDR3 comprises 13 residues. The V end was cut by 4 bases, the J end by 3 bases, with 8 bases between. Written as DNA, the CDR3 is TGTGCCAGCAGTTCCCACTTAACAGATACGCAGTATTTT. Its translation: CASSSHLTDTQYF.

The V call is TRBV6-2 or TRBV6-3, the J call TRBJ1-5, with D unresolved. Germline V CDR1 and CDR2: MNHEY, SVGEGT. The CDR3 sequence is 13 residues long. Trimming cost V 2 bases and J 7 bases, with 9 bases left between them. CDR3 amino acids: CASSYRLEQPQHF. CDR3 sequence (DNA): TGTGCCAGCAGTTACAGGTTGGAACAGCCCCAGCATTTT.

The genes are TRBV30 and TRBJ2-7; D unresolved. Germline CDR1 is GTSNPN and CDR2 is SVGIG (reference sequence). The CDR3 has 11 amino acids. Trimming removed 1 base from V and 2 bases from J, with 3 bases in between. The CDR3: CAWSDPYEQYF. In DNA form, the CDR3 reads TGTGCCTGGAGTGATCCCTACGAGCAGTACTTC.

This chain joins TRBV21-1 and TRBJ2-1. TRBV21-1 is a recognized pseudogene. CDR3 length: 11 residues. The CDR3 DNA reads TGTGCCATCCCAGGGGGGGATGAGCAGTTCTTC. This encodes CAIPGGDEQFF.

The chain joins TRBV27 to TRBJ2-2; 10 bases map to TRBD1. Germline CDR1 and CDR2: MNHEY and SMNVEV (reference sequence). With V trimmed by 3 bases and J by 4 bases, 5 bases remained unmatched. The CDR3 covers 16 residues. CDR3 bases: TGTGCCAGCAGTTTTGGACAGGGGGTAGTCACCGGGGAGCTGTTTTTT. It specifies CASSFGQGVVTGELFF.

The CDR3 DNA follows: TGTGCCAGCAGCCCAGTACAGGGGGCGGGTTCACCCCTCCACTTT. It translates to CASSPVQGAGSPLHF. The V call is TRBV5-4, the J call TRBJ1-6, with 9 bases aligning to TRBD1. Trimming cost V 4 bases and J 9 bases; bases outside gene matches: 8. CDR1 is SGHNT and CDR2 is YYREEE in the germline V gene (reference sequence). The CDR3 totals 15 residues.

V is TRBV19 and J is TRBJ1-1, with D uncertain. Per germline, CDR1 LNHDA and CDR2 SQIVND (reference sequence). V was pared by 3 bases and J by 1 base, with 9 bases between. The CDR3 totals 14 residues. The CDR3 coding sequence is TGTGCCAGTAGTATGACGTCAACGAACACTGAAGCTTTCTTT. This sequence encodes CASSMTSTNTEAFF.

The rearrangement uses TRBV10-2 and TRBJ2-7; D remains ambiguous. The CDR3 loop spans 13 amino acids. Per germline, CDR1 WSHSY and CDR2 SAAADI. The V and J ends lost 6 bases and 2 bases respectively, with 11 bases between them. CDR3 sequence (DNA): TGCGCCAGCAGCGTCGCCAGGACCTACGAGCAGTACTTC. Its protein product is CASSVARTYEQYF.

The chain combines TRBV12-3 or TRBV12-4 with TRBJ2-1, with TRBD2 as a possible D gene (5 bases). Deletions cut 6 bases from V and 6 bases from J, with 9 bases between. This CDR3 is built from 12 residues. The CDR3 DNA reads as TGTGCCAGCAGCCGGACTCGCAATGAGCAGTTCTTC. Translated, it gives CASSRTRNEQFF.

This chain joins TRBV14 and TRBJ2-1; D may be TRBD2 (6 bases). With 3 bases removed from V and 4 bases from J, the gap between germline ends came to 22 bases. Germline-derived CDR1 and CDR2 are SGHDN and FVKESK. This CDR3 region has 18 residues. The CDR3 loop is CASSHKGTVRRGYNEQFF. The CDR3 DNA reads TGTGCCAGCAGCCATAAGGGTACCGTTCGGCGGGGTTACAATGAGCAGTTCTTC.

The chain links TRBV9 to TRBJ2-2; D uncertain. Looked up from germline, CDR1 is SGDLS and CDR2 is YYNGEE. The CDR3 loop spans 15 amino acids. Trimming shortened V by 0 bases and J by 0 bases, and 6 bases separated the two germline ends. This CDR3 is CASSVEAANTGELFF. The DNA for the CDR3 is TGTGCCAGCAGCGTAGAGGCAGCGAACACCGGGGAGCTGTTTTTT.

The rearrangement joins TRBV7-8 to TRBJ1-2, with D hard to call. V lost 5 bases and J 4 bases, leaving 8 bases between the germline ends. The CDR3 runs to 12 residues. Per germline, CDR1 SGHVS and CDR2 FQNEAQ. CDR3 nucleotides: TGTGCCAGCAGCCAATCATTCTATGGCTACACCTTC. Its translation is CASSQSFYGYTF.

The chain carries TRBV5-1 and TRBJ1-2, with D possibly being TRBD1 (5 bases). The CDR3 loop spans 14 amino acids. V shed 4 bases and J shed 3 bases, with 13 bases lying between them. The germline gives CDR1 SGHRS, CDR2 YFSETQ. The CDR3 region is CASSGGPSDYGYTF. The CDR3, as DNA: TGCGCCAGCAGCGGGGGACCGTCAGACTATGGCTACACCTTC. The full variable domain, rest sourced from reference TRBV5-1 and TRBJ1-2, is KAGVTQTPRYLIKTRGQQVTLSCSPISGHRSVSWYQQTPGQGLQFLFEYFSETQRNKGNFPGRFSGRQFSNSRSEMNVSTLELGDSALYLCASSGGPSDYGYTFGSGTRLTVV.

V and J are TRBV27 and TRBJ1-1, with TRBD1 identical over 7 bases. The length of the CDR3 is 15 residues. The germline V gene has CDR1 MNHEY and CDR2 SMNVEV (reference sequence). V was clipped by 0 bases and J by 1 base; unmatched bases: 2. The chain's CDR3 is CASSLSRQGNTEAFF. The CDR3 coding sequence is TGTGCCAGCAGTTTATCCCGACAGGGGAACACTGAAGCTTTCTTT.

The chain has TRBV2 and TRBJ1-1, with D unclear. Germline V gene data show CDR1 as SNHLY and CDR2 as FYNNEI. V dropped 4 bases and J dropped 1 base, with 7 bases sitting between them. CDR3 length: 13 residues. CDR3 residues: CASSVLTNTEAFF. The CDR3 DNA sequence: TGTGCCAGCAGTGTACTGACGAACACTGAAGCTTTCTTT.

The chain links TRBV30 to TRBJ1-2, with a weak D call TRBD1 (5 bases). V lost 5 bases and J 2 bases, leaving 21 bases between the germline ends. In germline, CDR1 is GTSNPN, CDR2 SVGIG (reference sequence). CDR3 length equals 16 residues. CDR3 amino acids: CAWGRGAGPLNYGYTF. CDR3 DNA: TGTGCCTGGGGAAGGGGCGCGGGACCTCTAAACTATGGCTACACCTTC.

The chain links TRBV6-5 to TRBJ2-3; D gene unclear. CDR3 length: 16 amino acids. Germline CDR1 and CDR2: MNHEY and SVGAGI. V was clipped by 0 bases and J by 0 bases, with 10 bases between them. The CDR3 reads CASSYSSRPSTDTQYF. The CDR3 region has the DNA TGTGCCAGCAGTTACTCGAGTCGCCCTAGCACAGATACGCAGTATTTT.

In DNA, the CDR3 is TGCGCCAGCAGCTTGGTTGGCGGCCCCCAGCGGGAGCAGTACTTC. It is translated as CASSLVGGPQREQYF. This chain connects TRBV5-1 to TRBJ2-7; D may be TRBD2 (5 bases). This CDR3 is 15 amino acids long. Germline lookup yields CDR1 SGHRS and CDR2 YFSETQ. V lost 0 bases, J lost 7 bases, and 17 bases lay in between.

The rearrangement uses TRBV11-2 and TRBJ2-1, with D perhaps matching TRBD2 (6 bases). The CDR3 sequence is 13 residues long. The germline V gene has CDR1 SGHAT and CDR2 FQNNGV. V lost 5 bases, J lost 4 bases, and 9 bases lay in between. In DNA form, the CDR3 reads TGTGCCAGCAGCCCGGCGGGGTACAATGAGCAGTTCTTC. Its translation is CASSPAGYNEQFF.

The chain links TRBV12-3 or TRBV12-4 to TRBJ2-7; no firm D call. The CDR3 runs to 11 residues. The V end was cut by 8 bases, the J end by 2 bases, with 7 bases between. CDR3 in DNA: TGTGCCAGCGGGCACCCCTACGAGCAGTACTTC. Translating it yields CASGHPYEQYF.

This rearrangement joins TRBV4-2 to TRBJ1-1, with 7 positions matching TRBD1. This CDR3 spans 14 amino acids. CDR1 LGHNA and CDR2 YNFKEQ come from the germline V gene. V shed 7 bases and J 1 base; nucleotides not matched to a gene: 6. CDR3 nucleotides: TGTGCCAGCACCCGGACAGGCGGGAACACTGAAGCTTTCTTT. This codes for CASTRTGGNTEAFF.

V and J are TRBV2 and TRBJ2-3, with 11 bases matching TRBD1. The CDR3 runs 18 residues. Germline CDR1 and CDR2: SNHLY and FYNNEI. V was clipped by 5 bases and J by 1 base; unmatched bases: 11. The CDR3 bases are TGTGCCAGCAGTCGCAGGACAGGGGGCGCGCCTGGCACAGATACGCAGTATTTT. It specifies CASSRRTGGAPGTDTQYF.